The TCR beta chain under discussion was sequenced for a study of early T cells in non-severe SARS-CoV-2 infection. TCRdb re-analysed the 5' RACE reads in MiXCR, keeping a single row per CDR3 protein. The table lists around 25,000 distinct CDR3 sequences, 2.9% of them singletons. This clonotype turned up a few times. The sequence was obtained from an adult who was a healthcare worker with PCR-confirmed SARS-CoV-2 infection or an uninfected control (not recorded which). Sequencing input: whole blood.

CDR3 protein: CASSWTGGPRELFF. DNA of the CDR3: TGTGCCAGCAGTTGGACAGGGGGCCCGCGGGAGCTGTTTTTT. The chain employs TRBV12-3 or TRBV12-4 and TRBJ2-2, with 11 bases that match TRBD1. There are 14 residues in the CDR3. The V and J ends lost 4 bases and 9 bases, in that order; junction bases with no gene match: 4.